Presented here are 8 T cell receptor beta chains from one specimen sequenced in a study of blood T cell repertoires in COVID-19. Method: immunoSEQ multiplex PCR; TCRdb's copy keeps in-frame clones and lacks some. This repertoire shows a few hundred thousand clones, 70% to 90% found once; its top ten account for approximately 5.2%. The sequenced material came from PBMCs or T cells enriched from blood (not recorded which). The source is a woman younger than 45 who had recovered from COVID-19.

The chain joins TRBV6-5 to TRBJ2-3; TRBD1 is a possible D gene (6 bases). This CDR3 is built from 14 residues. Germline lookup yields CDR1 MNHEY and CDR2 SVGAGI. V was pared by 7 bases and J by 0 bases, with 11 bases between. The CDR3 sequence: CASTRTASTDTQYF. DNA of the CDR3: TGTGCCAGCACCCGGACAGCTAGCACAGATACGCAGTATTTT.

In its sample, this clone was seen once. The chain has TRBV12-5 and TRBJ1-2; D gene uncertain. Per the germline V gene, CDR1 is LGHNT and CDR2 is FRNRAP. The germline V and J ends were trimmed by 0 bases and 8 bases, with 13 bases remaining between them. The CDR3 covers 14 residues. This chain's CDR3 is CASGLVRSVLGYTF. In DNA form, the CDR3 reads TGTGCTAGTGGTTTGGTACGGAGCGTCCTGGGCTACACCTTC.

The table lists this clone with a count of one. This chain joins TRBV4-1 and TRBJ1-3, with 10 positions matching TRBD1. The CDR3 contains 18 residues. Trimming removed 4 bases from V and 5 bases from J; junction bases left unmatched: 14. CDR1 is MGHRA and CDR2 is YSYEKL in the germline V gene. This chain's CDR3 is CASSPILDPGQGRNTIYF. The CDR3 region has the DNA TGCGCCAGCAGCCCAATACTTGACCCGGGACAGGGGAGAAACACCATATATTTT.

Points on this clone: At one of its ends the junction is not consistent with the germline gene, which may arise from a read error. CDR3 amino acids: CASSFSGYVSDEKFF. CDR3 coding DNA: TGTGCCAGCAGCTTTAGCGGGTATGTTAGCGATGAGAAGTTCTTC. This sequence joins TRBV6-5 and TRBJ2-1, with TRBD2 matching 7 bases. Germline CDR1 is MNHEY and CDR2 is SVGAGI. This CDR3 has 15 residues.

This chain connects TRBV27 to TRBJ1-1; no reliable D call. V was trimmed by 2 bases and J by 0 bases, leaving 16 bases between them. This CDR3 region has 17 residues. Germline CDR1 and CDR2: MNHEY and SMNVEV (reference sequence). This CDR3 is CASSLRPHSRLNTEAFF. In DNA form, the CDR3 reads TGTGCCAGCAGTTTACGACCCCACAGCCGTCTGAACACTGAAGCTTTCTTT.

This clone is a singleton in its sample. The CDR3 reads CASSRLDGAGNTIYF. For the CDR3, the DNA is TGCGCCAGCAGCCGCCTTGACGGAGCCGGAAACACCATATATTTT. The chain has TRBV5-1 and TRBJ1-3; D remains unclear. Germline V gives CDR1 SGHRS, CDR2 YFSETQ. Between the trimmed V and J ends, which lost 4 bases and 4 bases, there was a span of 15 bases. This CDR3 region has 15 residues.

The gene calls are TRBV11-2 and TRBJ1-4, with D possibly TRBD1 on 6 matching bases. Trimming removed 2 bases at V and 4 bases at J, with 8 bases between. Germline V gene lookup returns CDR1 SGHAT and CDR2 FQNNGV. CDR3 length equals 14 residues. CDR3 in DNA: TGTGCCAGCAGCTTACAGGGGTATAATGAAAAACTGTTTTTT. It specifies CASSLQGYNEKLFF.

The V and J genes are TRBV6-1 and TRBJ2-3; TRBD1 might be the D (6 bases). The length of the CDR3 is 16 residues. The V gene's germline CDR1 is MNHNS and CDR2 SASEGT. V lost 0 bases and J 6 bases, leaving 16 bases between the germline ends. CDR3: CASSEAATTGPDTQYF. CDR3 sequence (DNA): TGTGCCAGCAGTGAAGCGGCAACTACAGGGCCGGATACGCAGTATTTT.